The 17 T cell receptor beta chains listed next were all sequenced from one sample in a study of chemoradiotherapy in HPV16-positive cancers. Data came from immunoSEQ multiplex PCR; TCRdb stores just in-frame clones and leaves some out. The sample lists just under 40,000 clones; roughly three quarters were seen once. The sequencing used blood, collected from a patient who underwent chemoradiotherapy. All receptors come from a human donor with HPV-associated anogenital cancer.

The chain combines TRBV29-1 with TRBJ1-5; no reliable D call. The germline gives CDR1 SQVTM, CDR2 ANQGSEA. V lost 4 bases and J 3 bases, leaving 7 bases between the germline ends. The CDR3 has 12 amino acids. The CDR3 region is CSVGAANQPQHF. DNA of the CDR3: TGCAGCGTTGGGGCAGCCAATCAGCCCCAGCATTTT. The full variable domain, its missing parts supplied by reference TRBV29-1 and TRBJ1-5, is SAVISQKPSRDICQRGTSLTIQCQVDSQVTMMFWYRQQPGQSLTLIATANQGSEATYESGFVIDKFPISRPNLTFSTLTVSNMSPEDSSIYLCSVGAANQPQHFGDGTRLSIL.

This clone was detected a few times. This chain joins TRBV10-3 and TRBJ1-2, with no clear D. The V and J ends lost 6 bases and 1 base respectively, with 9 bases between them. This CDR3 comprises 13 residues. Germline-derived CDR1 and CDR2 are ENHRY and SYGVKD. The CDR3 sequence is CAISPQLNYGYTF. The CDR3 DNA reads TGTGCCATCAGCCCACAGCTTAACTATGGCTACACCTTC.

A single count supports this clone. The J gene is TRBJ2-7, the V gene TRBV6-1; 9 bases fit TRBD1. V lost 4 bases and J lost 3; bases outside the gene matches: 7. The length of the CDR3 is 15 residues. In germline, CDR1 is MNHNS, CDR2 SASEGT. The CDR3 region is CASSVSGTGFYEQYF. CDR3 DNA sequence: TGTGCCAGCAGTGTTTCTGGGACAGGGTTCTACGAGCAGTACTTC.

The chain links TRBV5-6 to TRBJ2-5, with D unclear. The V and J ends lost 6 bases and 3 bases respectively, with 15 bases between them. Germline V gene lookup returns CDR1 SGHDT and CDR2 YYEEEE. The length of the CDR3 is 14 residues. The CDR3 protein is CASTFGRLEETQYF. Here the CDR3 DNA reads TGTGCCAGCACCTTTGGGCGGTTAGAAGAGACCCAGTACTTC.

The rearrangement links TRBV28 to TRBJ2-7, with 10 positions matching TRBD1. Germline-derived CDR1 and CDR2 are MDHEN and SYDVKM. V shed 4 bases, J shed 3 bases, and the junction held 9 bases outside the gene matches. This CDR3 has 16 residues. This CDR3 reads CASSSPFGTGDYEQYF. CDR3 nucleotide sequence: TGTGCCAGCAGTTCCCCCTTCGGGACAGGGGACTACGAGCAGTACTTC.

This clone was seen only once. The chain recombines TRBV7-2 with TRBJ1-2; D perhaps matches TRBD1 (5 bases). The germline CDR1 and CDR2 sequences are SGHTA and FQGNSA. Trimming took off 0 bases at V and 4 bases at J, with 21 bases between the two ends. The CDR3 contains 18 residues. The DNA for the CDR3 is TGTGCCAGCAGCTTAGCAGCGGGGGGAGGGACGGGGTCCTATGGCTACACCTTC. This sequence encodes CASSLAAGGGTGSYGYTF.

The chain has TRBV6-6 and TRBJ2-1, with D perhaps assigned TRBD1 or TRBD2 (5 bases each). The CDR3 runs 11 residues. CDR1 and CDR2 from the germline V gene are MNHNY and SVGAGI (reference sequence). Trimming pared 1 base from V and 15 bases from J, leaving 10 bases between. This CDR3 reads CASSYLGVTFF. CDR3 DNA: TGTGCCAGCAGTTACTTGGGGGTAACGTTCTTC.

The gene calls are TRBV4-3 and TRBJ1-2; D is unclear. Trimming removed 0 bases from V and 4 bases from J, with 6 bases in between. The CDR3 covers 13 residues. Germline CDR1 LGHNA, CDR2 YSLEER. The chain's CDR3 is CASSQDIFYGYTF. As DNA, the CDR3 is TGCGCCAGCAGCCAAGATATCTTCTATGGCTACACCTTC.

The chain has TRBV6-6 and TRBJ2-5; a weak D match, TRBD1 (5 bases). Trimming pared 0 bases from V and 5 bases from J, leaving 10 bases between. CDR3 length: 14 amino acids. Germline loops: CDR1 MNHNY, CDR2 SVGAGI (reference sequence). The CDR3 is CASSYSGVRETQYF. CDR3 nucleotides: TGTGCCAGCAGTTACTCAGGGGTGCGGGAGACCCAGTACTTC.

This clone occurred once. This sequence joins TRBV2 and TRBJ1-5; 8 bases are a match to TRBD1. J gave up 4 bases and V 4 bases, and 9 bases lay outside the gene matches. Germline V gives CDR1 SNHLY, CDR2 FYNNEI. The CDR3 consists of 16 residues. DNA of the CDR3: TGTGCCAGCAGTGGAAGAGGGACAGGAGTAAATCAGCCCCAGCATTTT. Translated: CASSGRGTGVNQPQHF.

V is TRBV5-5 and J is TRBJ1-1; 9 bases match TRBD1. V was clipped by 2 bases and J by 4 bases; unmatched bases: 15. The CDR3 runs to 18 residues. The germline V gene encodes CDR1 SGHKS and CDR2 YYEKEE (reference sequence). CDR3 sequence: CASSFLHRDRVIGTEAFF. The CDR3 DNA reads TGTGCCAGCAGCTTTCTTCACCGGGACAGGGTAATTGGCACTGAAGCTTTCTTT.

This CDR3 reads CASSDLTGPGYGYTF. The CDR3 nucleotides read TGTGCCAGCAGCGACCTGACAGGGCCGGGCTATGGCTACACCTTC. The chain recombines TRBV9 with TRBJ1-2; 7 bases agree with TRBD1. Germline V gene sequence: CDR1 SGDLS, CDR2 YYNGEE. The length of the CDR3 is 15 residues. V dropped 3 bases and J dropped 4; count of bases not matched to a gene: 9.

The CDR3 region is CASSQVGGSGANVLTF. As DNA, the CDR3 is TGCGCCAGCAGCCAAGTAGGCGGCTCTGGGGCCAACGTCCTGACTTTC. The V and J genes are TRBV4-1 and TRBJ2-6; D remains ambiguous. Trimming took 1 base from V and 0 from J, leaving 7 bases between them. Per germline, CDR1 MGHRA and CDR2 YSYEKL. The CDR3 contains 16 residues.

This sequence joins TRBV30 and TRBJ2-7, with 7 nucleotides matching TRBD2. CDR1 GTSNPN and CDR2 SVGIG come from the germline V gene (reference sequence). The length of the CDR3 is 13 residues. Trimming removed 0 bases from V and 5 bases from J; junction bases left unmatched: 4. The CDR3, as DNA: TGTGCCTGGAGTGTACACGGGGGGAACGAGCAGTACTTC. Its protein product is CAWSVHGGNEQYF.

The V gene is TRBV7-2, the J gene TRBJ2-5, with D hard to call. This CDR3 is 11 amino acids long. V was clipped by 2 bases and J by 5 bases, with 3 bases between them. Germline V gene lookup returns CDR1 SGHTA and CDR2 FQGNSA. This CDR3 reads CASSLMETQYF. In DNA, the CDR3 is TGTGCCAGCAGCTTAATGGAGACCCAGTACTTC.

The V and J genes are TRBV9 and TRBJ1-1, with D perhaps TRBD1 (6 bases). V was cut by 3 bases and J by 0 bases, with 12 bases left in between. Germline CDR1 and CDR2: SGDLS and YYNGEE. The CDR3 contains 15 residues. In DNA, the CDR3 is TGTGCCAGCAGCGCCGGACAGATAATGAACACTGAAGCTTTCTTT. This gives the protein CASSAGQIMNTEAFF.

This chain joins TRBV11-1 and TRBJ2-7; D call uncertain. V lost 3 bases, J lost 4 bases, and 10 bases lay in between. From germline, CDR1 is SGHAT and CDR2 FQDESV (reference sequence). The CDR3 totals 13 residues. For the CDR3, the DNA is TGTGCCAGCAGCTTCTTAAGACGGTACGAGCAGTACTTC. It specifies CASSFLRRYEQYF.